Presented here are 21 T cell receptor beta chains from one specimen sequenced in a study of T-cell memory formation after mild COVID-19. Via MiXCR, TCRdb re-called the 5' RACE reads, giving one row per CDR3 protein. The table includes about 290,000 distinct CDR3 sequences, 15% detected once. Source material: PBMCs or a T cell subset sorted from them (not recorded which). These receptors originate from a man between 18 and 35 years old who had mild COVID-19 (a few samples of this study predate the infection). Cell type and time point are not known.

The J gene is TRBJ2-2, the V gene TRBV4-2, with 7 bases lining up with TRBD2. The V gene end was trimmed by 0 bases and the J gene end by 9 bases; junction bases not matched to a gene: 10. The CDR3 has 16 residues. CDR1 is LGHNA and CDR2 is YNFKEQ in the germline V gene. CDR3 protein: CASSQDYGTTIRELFF. In DNA, the CDR3 is TGTGCCAGCAGCCAAGATTATGGGACTACCATCAGGGAGCTGTTTTTT.

This clonotype has just a few counts. CDR3 sequence: CASSLLRGVEQYF. CDR3 nucleotides: TGTGCCAGCAGTTTACTCCGGGGGGTCGAGCAGTACTTC. This chain joins TRBV12-3 or TRBV12-4 and TRBJ2-7, with TRBD2 identical over 7 bases. The trim removed 2 bases at V and 6 bases at J, leaving 4 bases unmatched. The CDR3 sequence is 13 residues long.

The chain uses TRBV12-3 or TRBV12-4 and TRBJ2-5, with 10 bases fitting TRBD1. This CDR3 spans 14 amino acids. V shed 6 bases, J shed 4 bases, and the junction held 5 bases outside the gene matches. The CDR3 DNA sequence: TGTGCCAGCAGCTGGACAGGGGGAGCAGAGACCCAGTACTTC. Residues: CASSWTGGAETQYF.

This clonotype was observed a few times. This chain joins TRBV18 and TRBJ2-7; weak D call: TRBD1 (6 bases). V was shortened by 3 bases and J by 1 base, with 13 bases between the two germline ends. Germline V gene data show CDR1 as KGHSH and CDR2 as LQKENI. The CDR3 is 15 amino acids. CDR3 nucleotide sequence: TGTGCCAGCTCACCGTACAGGGATTTGTCCTACGAGCAGTACGTC. It codes for CASSPYRDLSYEQYV.

The V call is TRBV20-1, the J call TRBJ2-3, with D possibly matching TRBD1 (5 bases). The CDR3 sequence is 17 residues long. Germline V CDR1 and CDR2: DFQATT, SNEGSKA (reference sequence). Trimming took 1 base from V and 1 from J, leaving 18 bases between them. The CDR3 region is CSARASGRVGGTDTQYF. The CDR3 coding sequence is TGCAGTGCTAGAGCATCAGGCAGGGTAGGGGGCACAGATACGCAGTATTTT.

The chain recombines TRBV7-8 with TRBJ2-7, with D unresolved. This CDR3 comprises 13 residues. Per germline, CDR1 SGHVS and CDR2 FQNEAQ. V lost 5 bases and J lost 0, with 8 bases in between. The CDR3 reads CASSPLSSYEQYV. For the CDR3, the DNA is TGTGCCAGCAGCCCTCTCAGCTCCTACGAGCAGTACGTC.

The chain is built from TRBV11-2 and TRBJ2-3; 8 bases are a match to TRBD2. V lost 5 bases and J lost 1; bases outside the gene matches: 5. The CDR3 runs to 15 residues. Germline V gives CDR1 SGHAT, CDR2 FQNNGV. In DNA, the CDR3 is TGTGCCAGCAGCCCCCCAGCGGGGGGCACAGATACGCAGTATTTT. Amino acids: CASSPPAGGTDTQYF.

The chain carries TRBV4-2 and TRBJ1-5; TRBD1 matches 8 bases. V was pared by 2 bases and J by 6 bases, with 3 bases of the junction left unmatched. Germline CDR1 and CDR2: LGHNA and YNFKEQ. There are 14 residues in the CDR3. CDR3 amino acids: CASSQLTGVQPQHF. The CDR3 DNA follows: TGTGCCAGCAGCCAACTGACAGGGGTTCAGCCCCAGCATTTT.

In its sample, this clonotype was seen a few times. This chain uses TRBV30 with TRBJ2-1; TRBD2 might be the D (6 bases). Germline assignment: CDR1 GTSNPN and CDR2 SVGIG (reference sequence). The CDR3 loop spans 13 amino acids. The ends were cut back, 3 bases at V and 4 bases at J, with 10 bases in the middle. The CDR3 coding sequence is TGTGCCTGGAGAGGGACTGAATACAATGAGCAGTTCTTC. As protein: CAWRGTEYNEQFF.

This sequence joins TRBV18 and TRBJ1-1; TRBD1 matches 7 bases. Germline V gives CDR1 KGHSH, CDR2 LQKENI. The CDR3 runs to 15 residues. V trimming: 4 bases; J trimming: 2 bases; junction bases outside the gene matches: 7. The CDR3 nucleotides read TGTGCCAGCTCACTCAACCGGGACAGAAACACTGAAGCTTTCTTT. Residues: CASSLNRDRNTEAFF.

This clonotype was seen a few times. The chain links TRBV7-8 to TRBJ2-7, with 11 bases that match TRBD2. This CDR3 has 16 residues. Germline trimming cut 5 bases from V and 3 bases from J; bases unmatched to any gene: 9. The germline V gene has CDR1 SGHVS and CDR2 FQNEAQ. Here the CDR3 DNA reads TGTGCCAGCAGCCCCTCTAGCGGGGGGTGGGACTACGAGCAGTACGTC. Its protein is CASSPSSGGWDYEQYV.

The table lists this clonotype with many counts. The V gene is TRBV7-2, the J gene TRBJ2-5; TRBD2 agrees at 14 bases. Germline V gives CDR1 SGHTA, CDR2 FQGNSA. The CDR3 contains 16 residues. V lost 0 bases and J lost 4; bases outside the gene matches: 1. In nucleotides, the CDR3 is TGTGCCAGCAGCTTAGCGGGGACTAGCGGGAGAGAGACCCAGTACTTC. Protein sequence: CASSLAGTSGRETQYF. The whole variable domain, remainder taken from reference TRBV7-2 and TRBJ2-5, is GAGVSQSPSNKVTEKGKDVELRCDPISGHTALYWYRQSLGQGLEFLIYFQGNSAPDKSGLPSDRFSAERTGGSVSTLTIQRTQQEDSAVYLCASSLAGTSGRETQYFGPGTRLLVL.

This clonotype has only a few counts. This sequence joins TRBV10-3 and TRBJ2-7; weak D call: TRBD2 (6 bases). CDR1 is ENHRY, CDR2 SYGVKD, per germline. This CDR3 is built from 15 residues. V lost 6 bases to trimming and J lost 3 bases, with 18 bases between them. The CDR3 loop is CAISALGGLVYEQYV. CDR3 bases: TGTGCCATCAGCGCCTTGGGGGGACTCGTCTACGAGCAGTACGTC.

The chain has TRBV11-2 and TRBJ2-5; 8 positions match TRBD2. CDR1 is SGHAT, CDR2 FQNNGV, per germline. V lost 5 bases, J lost 4 bases, and 12 bases stayed unmatched. CDR3 length: 16 amino acids. In DNA form, the CDR3 reads TGTGCCAGCAGCGAACTAGCGGCCGAAGGGGGAGAGACCCAGTACTTC. Encoded protein: CASSELAAEGGETQYF. Full variable domain (outside the CDR3, taken from reference TRBV11-2 and TRBJ2-5): EAGVAQSPRYKIIEKRQSVAFWCNPISGHATLYWYQQILGQGPKLLIQFQNNGVVDDSQLPKDRFSAERLKGVDSTLKIQPAKLEDSAVYLCASSELAAEGGETQYFGPGTRLLVL.

The chain is built from TRBV24-1 and TRBJ1-5; no clear D gene. V lost 4 bases to trimming and J lost 0 bases, with 6 bases between them. In germline, CDR1 is KGHDR, CDR2 SFDVKD. The CDR3 contains 14 residues. In DNA form, the CDR3 reads TGTGCCACCAGTGAGAGTTTTAGCAATCAGCCCCAGCATTTT. Its protein product is CATSESFSNQPQHF.

This clonotype was seen more than once but under ten times. The CDR3 spells CASSRIGSGGSGTDTQYF. The CDR3 DNA is TGTGCCAGCAGCCGAATAGGGAGCGGGGGATCGGGCACAGATACGCAGTATTTT. This chain links TRBV7-3 with TRBJ2-3; 8 bases are shared with TRBD2. J gave up 1 base and V 5 bases, and 14 bases lay outside the gene matches. The CDR3 covers 18 residues. Germline lookup yields CDR1 SGHTA and CDR2 FQGTGA.

This clonotype was seen a handful of times. V usage is TRBV4-1 and J usage is TRBJ2-1; weak D call: TRBD2 (5 bases). This CDR3 spans 15 amino acids. The V end lost 6 bases, the J end lost 7 bases, and 19 bases lay between the germline ends. Per germline, CDR1 MGHRA and CDR2 YSYEKL. This chain's CDR3 is CASRHGAPEGNEQFF. The CDR3 bases are TGCGCCAGCAGACACGGAGCTCCCGAGGGAAATGAGCAGTTCTTC.

This clonotype was counted only a few times. The chain links TRBV4-3 to TRBJ2-7; unclear D gene. The length of the CDR3 is 13 residues. Germline values: CDR1 LGHNA, CDR2 YSLEER. Deletions cut 6 bases from V and 5 bases from J, with 14 bases between. As DNA, the CDR3 is TGCGCCAGCAGTGACCGACGTTTGAACGAGCAGTACTTC. This gives the protein CASSDRRLNEQYF.

This clonotype was picked up a small number of times. The V call is TRBV28, the J call TRBJ1-5, with TRBD1 matching 9 bases. V trimming: 8 bases; J trimming: 6 bases; junction bases outside the gene matches: 11. In germline, CDR1 is MDHEN, CDR2 SYDVKM. The CDR3 length is 15 residues. CDR3 nucleotide sequence: TGTGCCAGCTCAAGGACAGGGGCAGGCACTCAGCCCCAGCATTTT. Amino acid sequence: CASSRTGAGTQPQHF.

This clonotype was counted between two and nine times. CDR3 amino acids: CASSLGHADFGYTF. In nucleotides, the CDR3 is TGTGCCAGCAGCTTAGGACACGCCGATTTTGGCTACACCTTC. The chain combines TRBV5-5 with TRBJ1-2; weak D call: TRBD1 (5 bases). V dropped 2 bases and J dropped 7 bases, with 15 bases sitting between them. The CDR3 is made up of 14 amino acids. The germline V gene encodes CDR1 SGHKS and CDR2 YYEKEE (reference sequence).

The chain recombines TRBV12-5 with TRBJ2-4; possible D gene TRBD1, 5 bases. Germline CDR1 is LGHNT and CDR2 is FRNRAP. CDR3 length equals 15 residues. Trimming took 4 bases from V and 1 from J, leaving 11 bases between them. The chain's CDR3 is CASGSQGSAKNIQYF. CDR3 nucleotides: TGTGCTAGTGGTTCTCAGGGAAGCGCCAAAAACATTCAGTACTTC.